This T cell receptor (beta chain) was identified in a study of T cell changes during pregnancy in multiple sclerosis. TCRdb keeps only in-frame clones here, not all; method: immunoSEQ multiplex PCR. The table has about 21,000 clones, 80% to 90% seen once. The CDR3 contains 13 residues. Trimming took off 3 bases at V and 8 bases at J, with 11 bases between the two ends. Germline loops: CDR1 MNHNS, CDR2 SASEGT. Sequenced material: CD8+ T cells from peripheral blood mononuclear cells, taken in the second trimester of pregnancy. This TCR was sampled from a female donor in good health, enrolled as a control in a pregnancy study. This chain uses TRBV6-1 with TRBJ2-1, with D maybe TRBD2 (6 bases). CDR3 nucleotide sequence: TGTGCCAGCAGTGATTGGGAGGTCGATGAGCAGTTCTTC. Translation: CASSDWEVDEQFF.